The 18 T cell receptor beta chains below all came from one sample that was sequenced in a study of cytomegalovirus exposure and HLA in healthy donors. The study ran its PCR with 60 Vbeta and 13 Jbeta primers. The repertoire was sequenced with immunoSEQ multiplex PCR; TCRdb's copy has only in-frame clones and lacks some. The profile shows 150,000 to 180,000 clones, 80% of them singletons. Sequenced input: PBMCs. Source of these receptors: a woman aged 40 to 50 in good health and CMV-seropositive.

This clone was seen a few times. The chain is built from TRBV5-1 and TRBJ2-2; 7 positions match TRBD1. This CDR3 spans 16 amino acids. CDR1 and CDR2 from the germline V gene are SGHRS and YFSETQ. V lost 4 bases, J lost 6 bases, and 12 bases stayed unmatched. Here the CDR3 DNA reads TGCGCCAGCAGCGGCAGAGGACAGGCCCCCTCCGGGGAGCTGTTTTTT. It codes for CASSGRGQAPSGELFF.

This clone was picked up a small number of times. The chain couples TRBV5-4 to TRBJ2-7, with TRBD2 identical over 7 bases. Losses at the gene ends were 5 bases for V and 2 bases for J; bases not matched to a gene: 13. The CDR3 covers 16 residues. Germline CDR1 SGHNT, CDR2 YYREEE (reference sequence). The CDR3 nucleotides read TGTGCCAGCAGATCTGGCGGGAGTGATAGCGCCTACGAGCAGTACTTC. This sequence encodes CASRSGGSDSAYEQYF. Complete variable domain (other parts from reference TRBV5-4 and TRBJ2-7): ETGVTQSPTHLIKTRGQQVTLRCSSQSGHNTVSWYQQALGQGPQFIFQYYREEENGRGNFPPRFSGLQFPNYSSELNVNALELDDSALYLCASRSGGSDSAYEQYFGPGTRLTVT.

CDR3 region: CASSFRGDLEKLFF. DNA of the CDR3: TGTGCCAGCAGCTTCAGGGGGGATTTGGAAAAACTGTTTTTT. J is TRBJ1-4 and V is TRBV2; TRBD1 matches 7 bases. The CDR3 is 14 residues long. Looked up from germline, CDR1 is SNHLY and CDR2 is FYNNEI. Unmatched junction bases numbered 9, after V lost 6 bases and J lost 8 bases.

The chain uses TRBV5-1 and TRBJ2-7, with 12 nucleotides matching TRBD2. This CDR3 comprises 14 residues. With V trimmed by 5 bases and J by 3 bases, 3 bases remained unmatched. CDR1 is SGHRS, CDR2 YFSETQ, per germline. CDR3 DNA sequence: TGCGCCAGCAGTCGGACTAGCGGGGTCTACGAGCAGTACTTC. Protein: CASSRTSGVYEQYF.

This chain connects TRBV30 to TRBJ2-7; a weak D match, TRBD2 (6 bases). Per the germline V gene, CDR1 is GTSNPN and CDR2 is SVGIG (reference sequence). Trimming took off 5 bases at V and 4 bases at J, with 18 bases between the two ends. The CDR3 is 14 amino acids. In nucleotides, the CDR3 is TGTGCCTGGGGAAGGTTACGGGGGAGTTACGAGCAGTACTTC. Amino acid sequence: CAWGRLRGSYEQYF. The complete variable domain, with remaining parts taken from reference TRBV30 and TRBJ2-7, reads SQTIHQWPATLVQPVGSPLSLECTVEGTSNPNLYWYRQAAGRGLQLLFYSVGIGQISSEVPQNLSASRPQDRQFILSSKKLLLSDSGFYLCAWGRLRGSYEQYFGPGTRLTVT.

J is TRBJ2-7 and V is TRBV27; TRBD2 matches 11 bases. The CDR3 length is 17 residues. From germline, CDR1 is MNHEY and CDR2 SMNVEV (reference sequence). The junction had 17 bases not matched to a gene; V was cut back by 7 bases and J by 6 bases. The CDR3, as DNA: TGTGCCAGCATCCGGCTAGCGGGAGGACACATGGAAGGCGAGCAGTACTTC. Translated, it gives CASIRLAGGHMEGEQYF.

CDR3 residues: CAWRIGGNQPQHF. The CDR3 DNA reads as TGTGCCTGGAGGATCGGGGGCAATCAGCCCCAGCATTTT. V usage is TRBV30 and J usage is TRBJ1-5; no firm D call. The CDR3 is 13 amino acids. Germline CDR1 GTSNPN, CDR2 SVGIG (reference sequence). V was cut by 3 bases and J by 2 bases, with 8 bases left in between.

This chain links TRBV5-1 with TRBJ1-1; no clear D gene. Germline V gene sequence: CDR1 SGHRS, CDR2 YFSETQ. The V end lost 6 bases, the J end lost 7 bases, and 25 bases lay between the germline ends. The CDR3 runs 16 residues. The CDR3: CASTILNGGSLGEAFF. CDR3 nucleotides: TGCGCCAGCACCATACTAAATGGAGGGAGTTTAGGTGAAGCTTTCTTT.

The gene calls are TRBV15 and TRBJ2-3; TRBD2 aligns across 7 bases. V was pared by 3 bases and J by 2 bases, with 11 bases of the junction left unmatched. Germline V lookup: CDR1 LNHNV, CDR2 YYDKDF (reference sequence). The CDR3 totals 17 residues. The CDR3: CATSSLTSARHTDTQYF. CDR3 nucleotide sequence: TGTGCCACCAGCAGTCTAACTAGCGCGAGACACACAGATACGCAGTATTTT.

This clone has just a few counts. The chain couples TRBV6-5 to TRBJ2-7; weak D call: TRBD1 (6 bases). V was clipped by 6 bases and J by 2 bases, with 14 bases between them. CDR3 length equals 14 residues. Per germline, CDR1 MNHEY and CDR2 SVGAGI. CDR3 region: CASSLTRQAYEQYF. For the CDR3, the DNA is TGTGCCAGCAGCCTAACAAGACAGGCCTACGAGCAGTACTTC.

V gene TRBV13 combines with J gene TRBJ1-1; 9 nucleotides align to TRBD1. The V segment lost 3 bases and the J segment 5 bases; nucleotides outside the gene matches: 4. CDR3 length: 14 residues. Germline V gene sequence: CDR1 PRHDT, CDR2 FYEKMQ (reference sequence). CDR3 region: CASSFVGQGTEAFF. CDR3 DNA: TGTGCCAGCAGCTTCGTTGGACAGGGGACTGAAGCTTTCTTT.

Only a few counts were recorded for this clone. This chain connects TRBV5-1 to TRBJ1-1; 7 bases align to TRBD1. This CDR3 is built from 14 residues. Germline V lookup: CDR1 SGHRS, CDR2 YFSETQ. Trimming took 5 bases from V and 1 from J; bases not matched to a gene: 5. The CDR3, as DNA: TGCGCCAGCAGAGAAGGGGGCCCGAACACTGAAGCTTTCTTT. Its translation: CASREGGPNTEAFF.

In this sample, this clone turned up a few times. The rearrangement links TRBV6-4 to TRBJ2-1, with D perhaps TRBD2 (5 bases). In germline, CDR1 is MRHNA, CDR2 SNTAGT. Between the trimmed V and J ends, which lost 3 bases and 7 bases, there was a span of 10 bases. The CDR3 totals 13 residues. CDR3 amino acids: CASSEKLENEQFF. CDR3 DNA: TGTGCCAGCAGTGAGAAACTAGAGAATGAGCAGTTCTTC.

This clone was counted a few times. Other DNA sequences in this specimen translate into the identical CDR3. The rearrangement links TRBV6-5 to TRBJ2-7; D uncertain. Germline assignment: CDR1 MNHEY and CDR2 SVGAGI. V lost 4 bases and J lost 0, with 7 bases in between. The CDR3 is 13 residues long. This chain's CDR3 is CASSWSSSYEQYF. The CDR3 DNA reads as TGTGCCAGCAGTTGGTCTAGCTCCTACGAGCAGTACTTC.

The V and J genes are TRBV5-1 and TRBJ2-7; TRBD1 is a possible D gene (5 bases). This CDR3 spans 17 amino acids. The germline gives CDR1 SGHRS, CDR2 YFSETQ. Trimming removed 0 bases from V and 2 bases from J, with 18 bases in between. The CDR3 DNA reads TGCGCCAGCAGCTTGGTATTTATGACAGCTACTACCTACGAGCAGTACTTC. It translates to CASSLVFMTATTYEQYF.

Only a few counts were recorded for this clone. The DNA of the CDR3 is TGTGCCAGCAGTGAAGCTATCTACGAGCAGTACTTC. Its translation: CASSEAIYEQYF. The genes are TRBV6-1 and TRBJ2-7; no definite D call. The CDR3 spans 12 residues. Germline V CDR1 and CDR2: MNHNS, SASEGT. V was pared by 0 bases and J by 3 bases, with 3 bases between.

The chain carries TRBV9 and TRBJ2-2; 12 bases fit TRBD2. V dropped 0 bases and J dropped 2; count of bases not matched to a gene: 5. Per germline, CDR1 SGDLS and CDR2 YYNGEE. CDR3 length: 18 amino acids. CDR3 coding DNA: TGTGCCAGCAGCGTAGGTCCTAGCGGGAGGGTAAACACCGGGGAGCTGTTTTTT. Translating it yields CASSVGPSGRVNTGELFF.

V gene TRBV6-4 combines with J gene TRBJ2-1; 7 bases are a match to TRBD2. V trimming: 4 bases; J trimming: 6 bases; junction bases outside the gene matches: 9. The CDR3 is made up of 15 amino acids. Germline V gives CDR1 MRHNA, CDR2 SNTAGT. As DNA, the CDR3 is TGTGCCAGCAGTGCGACTAGCAGGGCAGGCAATGAGCAGTTCTTC. It codes for CASSATSRAGNEQFF.